This T cell receptor beta chain was identified in a study of T cell repertoires in cytomegalovirus infection. TCRdb itself ran the reads through MiXCR, one entry per CDR3 protein. The table has roughly 730,000 distinct CDR3 sequences, about 30% seen once. The V gene lost 0 bases and the J gene lost 8 bases, with 15 bases spanning the gap. In germline, CDR1 is SGHNT, CDR2 YYREEE (reference sequence). The CDR3 is 16 residues long. Details on this clonotype: Its antigen is unidentified.

The source was cultured PBMCs, collected from culture after CMV antigen stimulation. The gene calls are TRBV5-4 and TRBJ1-6; D possibly corresponds to TRBD1 (5 bases). The source is a human donor in good health (CMV status not recorded). Some clones in this sample may be carry-over from other donors' samples. The CDR3: CASSLGTPNADSPLHF. The CDR3 nucleotides are TGTGCCAGCAGCTTGGGGACACCTAATGCGGATTCACCCCTCCACTTT.